This is a list of T cell receptor beta chains from one sample in a study of shared T cell receptors in the human thymus. The repertoire was sequenced with immunoSEQ multiplex PCR; TCRdb's copy has only in-frame clones and lacks some. This repertoire shows about 660,000 clones, around 89% found once; its top ten account for 0.0085% to 0.012%. This sample also belongs to another study, concerning human thymus T cells.

Sequenced input: thymocytes. All receptors come from a boy in the first two years of life with a congenital heart defect. The CDR3 runs from the conserved cysteine through the conserved F or W. The D gene is left open where the match is weak. Part of the rows lack a size; the others show once, few, many or a class for expanded clones.

D	J	V	size	DNA	CDR3
TRBD1	TRBJ2-2	TRBV15	NA	TGTGCCACCAGCAGAACAGGGGGCACCGGGGAGCTGTTTTTT	CATSRTGGTGELFF
TRBD1	TRBJ1-2	TRBV5-1	NA	TGCGCCAGCAGCTTACAGGGGGCACATGGCTACACCTTC	CASSLQGAHGYTF
TRBD2	TRBJ2-7	TRBV30	NA	TGTGCCTGGAGTGTTGGCCCGGCAGGGAGGGCTTACGAGCAGTACTTC	CAWSVGPAGRAYEQYF
TRBD1	TRBJ1-2	TRBV30	NA	TGTGCCTGGAGAACAGGGGCCCCACCTAACTATGGCTACACCTTC	CAWRTGAPPNYGYTF
TRBD1	TRBJ2-4	TRBV4-3	NA	TGCGCCAGCAGCCAAGCGGCAGGGGGCGGAAACATTCAGTACTTC	CASSQAAGGGNIQYF
TRBD1	TRBJ1-5	TRBV10-3	few	TGTGCCATCAGTGAGGACAGGGGACAGCCCCAGCATTTT	CAISEDRGQPQHF
NA	TRBJ2-5	TRBV6-5	NA	TGTGCCAGCAGTTACAGGGTAGAGGGTGAGACCCAGTACTTC	CASSYRVEGETQYF
NA	TRBJ2-7	TRBV27	once	TGTGCCAGCAGTTTATTATCCAGGCCCCATGGGGAGCAGTACTTC	CASSLLSRPHGEQYF
TRBD1	TRBJ1-2	TRBV7-2	NA	TGTGCCAGCAGCTTAGCGGTCCCAGGGGGCCTCGACTATGGCTACACCTTC	CASSLAVPGGLDYGYTF
TRBD1	TRBJ1-2	TRBV6-1	NA	TGTGCCAGCAGTCCCCGGGACAGATCCTATGGCTACACCTTC	CASSPRDRSYGYTF